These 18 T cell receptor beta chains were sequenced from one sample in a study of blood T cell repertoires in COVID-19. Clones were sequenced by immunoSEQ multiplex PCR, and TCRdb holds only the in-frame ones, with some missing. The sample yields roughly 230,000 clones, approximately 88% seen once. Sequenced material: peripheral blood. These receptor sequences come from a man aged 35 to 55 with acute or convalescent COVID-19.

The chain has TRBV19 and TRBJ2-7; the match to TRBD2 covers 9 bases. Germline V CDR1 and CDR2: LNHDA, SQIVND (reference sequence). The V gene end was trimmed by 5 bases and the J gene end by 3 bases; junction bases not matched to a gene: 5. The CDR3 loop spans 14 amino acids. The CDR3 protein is CASSFSGSLYEQYF. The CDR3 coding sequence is TGTGCCAGTAGTTTTAGCGGGAGCCTCTACGAGCAGTACTTC. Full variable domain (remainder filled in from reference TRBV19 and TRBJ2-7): DGGITQSPKYLFRKEGQNVTLSCEQNLNHDAMYWYRQDPGQGLRLIYYSQIVNDFQKGDIAEGYSVSREKKESFPLTVTSAQKNPTAFYLCASSFSGSLYEQYFGPGTRLTVT.

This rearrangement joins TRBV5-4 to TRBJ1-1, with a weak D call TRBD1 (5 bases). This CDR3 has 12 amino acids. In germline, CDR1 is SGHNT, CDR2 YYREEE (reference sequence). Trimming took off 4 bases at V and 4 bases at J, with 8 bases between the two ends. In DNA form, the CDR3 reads TGTGCCAGCAGCCGGGGGGGCACTGAAGCTTTCTTT. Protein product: CASSRGGTEAFF.

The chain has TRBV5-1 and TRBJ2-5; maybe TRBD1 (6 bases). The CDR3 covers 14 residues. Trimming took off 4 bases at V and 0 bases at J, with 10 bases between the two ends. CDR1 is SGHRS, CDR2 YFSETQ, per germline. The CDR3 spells CASSPDRNQETQYF. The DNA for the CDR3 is TGCGCCAGCAGCCCGGACAGAAACCAAGAGACCCAGTACTTC.

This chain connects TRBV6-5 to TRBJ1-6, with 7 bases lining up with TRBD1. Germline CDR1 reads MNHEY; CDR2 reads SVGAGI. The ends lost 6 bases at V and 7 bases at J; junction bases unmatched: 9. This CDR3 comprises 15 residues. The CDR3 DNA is TGTGCCAGCAGGACTACAGGGGTTCGAAATTCACCCCTCCACTTT. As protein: CASRTTGVRNSPLHF.

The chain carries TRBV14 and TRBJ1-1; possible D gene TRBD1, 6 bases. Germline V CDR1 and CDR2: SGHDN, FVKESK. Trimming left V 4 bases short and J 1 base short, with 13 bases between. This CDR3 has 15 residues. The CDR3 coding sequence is TGTGCCAGCAGCCCTCTTGCAGGGGCGAACACTGAAGCTTTCTTT. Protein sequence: CASSPLAGANTEAFF.

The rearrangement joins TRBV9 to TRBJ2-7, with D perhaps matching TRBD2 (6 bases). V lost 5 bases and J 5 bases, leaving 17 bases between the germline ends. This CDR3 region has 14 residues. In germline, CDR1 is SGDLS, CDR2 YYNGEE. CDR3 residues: CASSNLGGSDEQYF. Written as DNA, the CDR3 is TGTGCCAGCAGTAATCTAGGAGGGTCGGACGAGCAGTACTTC.

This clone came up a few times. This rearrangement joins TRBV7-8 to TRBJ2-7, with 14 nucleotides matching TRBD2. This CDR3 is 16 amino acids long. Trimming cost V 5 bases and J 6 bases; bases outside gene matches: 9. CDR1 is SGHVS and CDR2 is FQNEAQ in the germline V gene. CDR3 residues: CASSAGTSGSFTEQYF. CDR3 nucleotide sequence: TGTGCCAGCAGCGCTGGGACTAGCGGGAGTTTTACCGAGCAGTACTTC.

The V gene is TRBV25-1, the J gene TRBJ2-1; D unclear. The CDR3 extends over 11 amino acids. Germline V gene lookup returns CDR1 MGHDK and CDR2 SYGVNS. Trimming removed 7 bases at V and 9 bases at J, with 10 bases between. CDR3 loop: CASMVGFEQFF. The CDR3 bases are TGTGCCAGCATGGTGGGCTTTGAGCAGTTCTTC. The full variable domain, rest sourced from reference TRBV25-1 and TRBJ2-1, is EADIYQTPRYLVIGTGKKITLECSQTMGHDKMYWYQQDPGMELHLIHYSYGVNSTEKGDLSSESTVSRIRTEHFPLTLESARPSHTSQYLCASMVGFEQFFGPGTRLTVL.

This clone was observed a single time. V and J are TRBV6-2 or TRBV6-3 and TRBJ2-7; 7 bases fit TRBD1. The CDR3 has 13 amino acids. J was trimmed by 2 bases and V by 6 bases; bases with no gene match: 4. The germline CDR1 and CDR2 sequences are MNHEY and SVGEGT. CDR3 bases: TGTGCCAGCAGCTTCGGACAGGCCTACGAGCAGTACTTC. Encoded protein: CASSFGQAYEQYF.

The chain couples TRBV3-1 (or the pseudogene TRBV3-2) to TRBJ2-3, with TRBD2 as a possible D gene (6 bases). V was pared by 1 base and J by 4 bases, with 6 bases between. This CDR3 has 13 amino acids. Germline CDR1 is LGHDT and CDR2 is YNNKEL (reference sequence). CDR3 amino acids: CASSQGGADTQYF. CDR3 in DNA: TGTGCCAGCAGCCAAGGGGGGGCAGATACGCAGTATTTT.

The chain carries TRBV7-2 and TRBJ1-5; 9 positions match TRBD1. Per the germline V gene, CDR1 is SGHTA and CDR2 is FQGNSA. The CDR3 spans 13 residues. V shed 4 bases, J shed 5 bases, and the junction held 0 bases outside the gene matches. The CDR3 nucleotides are TGTGCCAGCAGCTGGGACAGGGATCAGCCCCAGCATTTT. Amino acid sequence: CASSWDRDQPQHF.

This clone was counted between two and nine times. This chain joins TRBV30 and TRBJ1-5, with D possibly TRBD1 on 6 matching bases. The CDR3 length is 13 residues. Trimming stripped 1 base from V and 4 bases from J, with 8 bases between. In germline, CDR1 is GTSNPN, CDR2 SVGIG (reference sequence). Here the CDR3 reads CAWSEQGNQPQHF. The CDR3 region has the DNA TGTGCCTGGAGTGAACAGGGAAATCAGCCCCAGCATTTT.

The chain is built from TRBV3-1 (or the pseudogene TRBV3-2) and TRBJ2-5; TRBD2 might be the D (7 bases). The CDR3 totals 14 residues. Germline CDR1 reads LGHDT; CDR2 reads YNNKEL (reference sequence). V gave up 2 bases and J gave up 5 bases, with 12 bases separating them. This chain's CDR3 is CASSQRGGQETQYF. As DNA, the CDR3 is TGTGCCAGCAGCCAAAGGGGGGGCCAGGAGACCCAGTACTTC.

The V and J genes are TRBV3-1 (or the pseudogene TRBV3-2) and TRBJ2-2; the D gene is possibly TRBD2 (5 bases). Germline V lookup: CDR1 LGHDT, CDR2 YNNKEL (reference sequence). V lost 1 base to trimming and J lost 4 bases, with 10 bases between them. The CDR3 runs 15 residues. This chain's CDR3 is CASSQGGSGTGELFF. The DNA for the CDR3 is TGTGCCAGCAGCCAAGGAGGGAGTGGCACCGGGGAGCTGTTTTTT.

CDR3 bases: TGTGCCAGCACCTTCACAGATACGCAGTATTTT. This encodes CASTFTDTQYF. V is TRBV6-5 and J is TRBJ2-3, with unresolved D. Germline V gene data show CDR1 as MNHEY and CDR2 as SVGAGI. The CDR3 extends over 11 amino acids. Trimming took 7 bases from V and 2 from J, leaving 4 bases between them.

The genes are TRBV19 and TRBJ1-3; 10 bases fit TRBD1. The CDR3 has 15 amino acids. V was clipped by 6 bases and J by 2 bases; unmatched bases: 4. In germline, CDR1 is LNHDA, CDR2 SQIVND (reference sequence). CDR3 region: CASSRDRGAGNTIYF. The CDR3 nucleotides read TGTGCCAGTAGCAGGGACAGGGGAGCTGGAAACACCATATATTTT.

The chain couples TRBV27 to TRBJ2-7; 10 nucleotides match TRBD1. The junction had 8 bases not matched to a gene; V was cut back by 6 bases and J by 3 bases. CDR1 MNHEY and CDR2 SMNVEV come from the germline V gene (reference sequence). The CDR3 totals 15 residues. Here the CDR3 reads CASRPDRGPGYEQYF. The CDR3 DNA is TGTGCCAGCAGGCCTGACAGGGGGCCAGGCTACGAGCAGTACTTC.

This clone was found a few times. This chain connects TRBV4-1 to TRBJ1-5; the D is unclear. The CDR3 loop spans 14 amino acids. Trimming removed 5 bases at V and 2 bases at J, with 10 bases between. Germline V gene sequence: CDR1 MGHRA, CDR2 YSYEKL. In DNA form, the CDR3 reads TGCGCCAGCAGCGGGCTCGGGGGCAATCAGCCCCAGCATTTT. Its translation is CASSGLGGNQPQHF.